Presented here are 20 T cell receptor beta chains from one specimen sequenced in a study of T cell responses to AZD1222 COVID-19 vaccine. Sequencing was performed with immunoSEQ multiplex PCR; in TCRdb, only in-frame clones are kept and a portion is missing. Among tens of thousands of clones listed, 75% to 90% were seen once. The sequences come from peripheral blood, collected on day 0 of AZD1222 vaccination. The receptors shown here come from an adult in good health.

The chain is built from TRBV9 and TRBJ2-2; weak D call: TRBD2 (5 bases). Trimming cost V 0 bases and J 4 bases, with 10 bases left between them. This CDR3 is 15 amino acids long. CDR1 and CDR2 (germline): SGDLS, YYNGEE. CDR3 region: CASSVEGLITGELFF. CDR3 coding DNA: TGTGCCAGCAGCGTAGAAGGACTTATCACCGGGGAGCTGTTTTTT.

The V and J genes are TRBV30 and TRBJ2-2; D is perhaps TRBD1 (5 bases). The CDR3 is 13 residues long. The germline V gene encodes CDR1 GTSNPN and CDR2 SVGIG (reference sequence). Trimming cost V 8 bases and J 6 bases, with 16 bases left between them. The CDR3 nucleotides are TGTGCCCGGGCTGATGGGGCTTCCGGGGAGCTGTTTTTT. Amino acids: CARADGASGELFF.

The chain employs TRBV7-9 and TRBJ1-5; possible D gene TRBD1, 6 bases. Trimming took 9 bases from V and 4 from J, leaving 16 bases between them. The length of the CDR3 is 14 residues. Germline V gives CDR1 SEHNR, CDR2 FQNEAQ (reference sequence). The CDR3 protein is CARDRIGRNQPQHF. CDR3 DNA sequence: TGTGCCAGGGACAGAATTGGTAGGAATCAGCCCCAGCATTTT.

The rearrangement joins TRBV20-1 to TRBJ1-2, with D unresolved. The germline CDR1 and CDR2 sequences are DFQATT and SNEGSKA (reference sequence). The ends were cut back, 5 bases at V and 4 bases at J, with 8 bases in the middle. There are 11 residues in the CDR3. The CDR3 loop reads CSARLPYGYTF. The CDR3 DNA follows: TGCAGTGCTCGACTACCCTATGGCTACACCTTC.

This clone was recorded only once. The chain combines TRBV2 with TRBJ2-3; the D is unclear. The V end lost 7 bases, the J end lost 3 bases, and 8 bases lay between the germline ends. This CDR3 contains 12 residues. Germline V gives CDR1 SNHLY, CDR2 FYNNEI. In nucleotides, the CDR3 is TGTGCCAGCAACCTGGGGACAGATACGCAGTATTTT. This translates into CASNLGTDTQYF.

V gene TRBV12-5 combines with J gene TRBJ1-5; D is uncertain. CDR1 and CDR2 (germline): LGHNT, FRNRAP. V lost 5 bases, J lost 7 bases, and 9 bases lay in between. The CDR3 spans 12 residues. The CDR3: CASGPTAQPQHF. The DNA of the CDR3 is TGTGCTAGTGGTCCTACTGCCCAGCCCCAGCATTTT.

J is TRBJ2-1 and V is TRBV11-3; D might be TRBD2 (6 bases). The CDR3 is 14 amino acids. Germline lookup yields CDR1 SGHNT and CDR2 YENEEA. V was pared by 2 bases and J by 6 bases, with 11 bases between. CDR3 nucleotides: TGTGCCAGCAGCTTATTCTCCGGGAGCAATGAGCAGTTCTTC. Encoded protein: CASSLFSGSNEQFF.

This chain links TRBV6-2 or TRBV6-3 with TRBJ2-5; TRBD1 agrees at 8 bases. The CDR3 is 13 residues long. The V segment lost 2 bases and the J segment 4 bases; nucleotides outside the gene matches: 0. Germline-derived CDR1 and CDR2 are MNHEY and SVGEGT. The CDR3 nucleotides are TGTGCCAGCAGTTACGGACAGGGAGAGACCCAGTACTTC. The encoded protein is CASSYGQGETQYF.

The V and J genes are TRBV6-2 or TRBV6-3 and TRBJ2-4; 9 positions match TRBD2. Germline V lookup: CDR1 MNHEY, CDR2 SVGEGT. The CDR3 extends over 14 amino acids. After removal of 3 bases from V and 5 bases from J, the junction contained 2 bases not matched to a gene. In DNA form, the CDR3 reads TGTGCCAGCAGTTATAGCGGGAGCCAAAACATTCAGTACTTC. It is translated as CASSYSGSQNIQYF.

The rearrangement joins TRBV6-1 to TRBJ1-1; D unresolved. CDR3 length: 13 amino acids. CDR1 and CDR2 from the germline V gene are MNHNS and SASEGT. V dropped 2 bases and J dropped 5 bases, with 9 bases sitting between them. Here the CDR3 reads CASSETRRTEAFF. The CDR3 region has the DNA TGTGCCAGCAGTGAAACCCGCCGAACTGAAGCTTTCTTT.

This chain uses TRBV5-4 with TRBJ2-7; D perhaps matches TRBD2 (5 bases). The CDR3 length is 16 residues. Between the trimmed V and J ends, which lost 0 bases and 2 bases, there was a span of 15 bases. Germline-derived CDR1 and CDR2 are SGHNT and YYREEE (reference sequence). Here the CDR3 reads CASSLDSLADPYEQYF. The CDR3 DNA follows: TGTGCCAGCAGCTTGGACTCCCTAGCCGACCCCTACGAGCAGTACTTC.

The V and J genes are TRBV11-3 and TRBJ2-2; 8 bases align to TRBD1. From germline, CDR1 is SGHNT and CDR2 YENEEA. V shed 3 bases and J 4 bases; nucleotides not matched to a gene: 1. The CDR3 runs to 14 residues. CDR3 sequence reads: CASSLTGATGELFF. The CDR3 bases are TGTGCCAGCAGCTTGACAGGGGCCACCGGGGAGCTGTTTTTT.

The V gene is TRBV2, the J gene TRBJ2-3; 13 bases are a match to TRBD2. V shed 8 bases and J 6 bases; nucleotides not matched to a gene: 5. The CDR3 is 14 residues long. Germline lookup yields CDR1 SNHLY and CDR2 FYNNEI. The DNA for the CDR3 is TGTGCCAGCGCCGGGACTAGCGGGACTGATACGCAGTATTTT. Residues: CASAGTSGTDTQYF. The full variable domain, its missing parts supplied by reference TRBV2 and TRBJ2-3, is EPEVTQTPSHQVTQMGQEVILRCVPISNHLYFYWYRQILGQKVEFLVSFYNNEISEKSEIFDDQFSVERPDGSNFTLKIRSTKLEDSAMYFCASAGTSGTDTQYFGPGTRLTVL.

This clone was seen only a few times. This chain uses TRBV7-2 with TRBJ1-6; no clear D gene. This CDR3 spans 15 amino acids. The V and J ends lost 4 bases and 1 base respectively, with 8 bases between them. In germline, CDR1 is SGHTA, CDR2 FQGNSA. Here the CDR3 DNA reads TGTGCCAGCAGCTCGAGGAGGTCCTATAATTCACCCCTCCACTTT. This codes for CASSSRRSYNSPLHF.

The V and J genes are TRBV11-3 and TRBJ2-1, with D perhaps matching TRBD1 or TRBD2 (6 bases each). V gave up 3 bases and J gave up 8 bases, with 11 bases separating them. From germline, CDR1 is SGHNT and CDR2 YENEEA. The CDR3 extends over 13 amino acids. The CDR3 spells CASSFRGEDEQFF. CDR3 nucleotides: TGTGCCAGCAGCTTTAGGGGGGAGGATGAGCAGTTCTTC.

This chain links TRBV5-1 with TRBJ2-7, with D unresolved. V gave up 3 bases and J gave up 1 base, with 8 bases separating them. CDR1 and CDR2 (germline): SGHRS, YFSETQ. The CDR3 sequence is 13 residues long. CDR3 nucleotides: TGCGCCAGCAGCTGGGCCTCATCCTACGAGCAGTACTTC. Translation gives CASSWASSYEQYF.

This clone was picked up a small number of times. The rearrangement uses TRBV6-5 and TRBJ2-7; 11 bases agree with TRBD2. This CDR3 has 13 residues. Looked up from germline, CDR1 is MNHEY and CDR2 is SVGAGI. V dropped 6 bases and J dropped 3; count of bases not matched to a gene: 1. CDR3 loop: CASRTSGNYEQYF. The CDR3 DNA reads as TGTGCCAGCAGGACTAGCGGGAACTACGAGCAGTACTTC.

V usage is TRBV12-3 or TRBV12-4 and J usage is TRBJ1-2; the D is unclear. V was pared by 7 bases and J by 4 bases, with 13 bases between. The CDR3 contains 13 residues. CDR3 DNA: TGTGCCAGCACAACCGACATACTCTATGGCTACACCTTC. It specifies CASTTDILYGYTF.

CDR3 DNA: TGTGCCAGCAGTCCGGACAGGGGTGAGCAGTTCTTC. This gives the protein CASSPDRGEQFF. The genes are TRBV12-3 or TRBV12-4 and TRBJ2-1, with TRBD1 matching 9 bases. The CDR3 sequence is 12 residues long. V lost 5 bases, J lost 9 bases, and 2 bases stayed unmatched.

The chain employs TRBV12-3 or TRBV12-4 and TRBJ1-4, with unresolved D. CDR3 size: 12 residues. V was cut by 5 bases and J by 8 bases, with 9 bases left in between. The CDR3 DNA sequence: TGTGCCAGCAGTCTAGGCCCAGAAAAACTGTTTTTT. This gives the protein CASSLGPEKLFF.